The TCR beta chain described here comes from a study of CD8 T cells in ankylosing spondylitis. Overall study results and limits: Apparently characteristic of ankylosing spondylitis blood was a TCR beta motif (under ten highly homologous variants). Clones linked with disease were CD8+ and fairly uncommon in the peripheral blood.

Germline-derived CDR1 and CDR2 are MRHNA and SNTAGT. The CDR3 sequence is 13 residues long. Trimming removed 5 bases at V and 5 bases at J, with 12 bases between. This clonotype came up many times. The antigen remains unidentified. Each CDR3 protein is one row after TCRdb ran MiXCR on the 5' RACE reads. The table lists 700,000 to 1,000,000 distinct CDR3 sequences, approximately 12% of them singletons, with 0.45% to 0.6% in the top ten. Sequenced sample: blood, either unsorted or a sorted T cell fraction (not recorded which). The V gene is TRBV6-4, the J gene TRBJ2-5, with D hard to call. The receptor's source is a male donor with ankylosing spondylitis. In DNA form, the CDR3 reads TGTGCCAGCAGTCCTGACCATGGGGAGACCCAGTACTTC. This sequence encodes CASSPDHGETQYF.